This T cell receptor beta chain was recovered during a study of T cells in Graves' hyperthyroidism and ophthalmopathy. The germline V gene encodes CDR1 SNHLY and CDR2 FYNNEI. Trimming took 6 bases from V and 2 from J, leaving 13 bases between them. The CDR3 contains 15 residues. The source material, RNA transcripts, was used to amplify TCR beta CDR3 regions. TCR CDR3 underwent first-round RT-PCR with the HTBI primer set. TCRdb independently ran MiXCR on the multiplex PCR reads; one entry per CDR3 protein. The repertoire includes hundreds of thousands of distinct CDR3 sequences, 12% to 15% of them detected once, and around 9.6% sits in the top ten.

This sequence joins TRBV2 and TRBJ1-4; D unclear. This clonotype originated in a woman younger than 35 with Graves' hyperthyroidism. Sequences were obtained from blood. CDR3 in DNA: TGTGCCAGCAGGGAGGCCCGGTTTACTAATGAAAAACTGTTTTTT. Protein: CASREARFTNEKLFF.